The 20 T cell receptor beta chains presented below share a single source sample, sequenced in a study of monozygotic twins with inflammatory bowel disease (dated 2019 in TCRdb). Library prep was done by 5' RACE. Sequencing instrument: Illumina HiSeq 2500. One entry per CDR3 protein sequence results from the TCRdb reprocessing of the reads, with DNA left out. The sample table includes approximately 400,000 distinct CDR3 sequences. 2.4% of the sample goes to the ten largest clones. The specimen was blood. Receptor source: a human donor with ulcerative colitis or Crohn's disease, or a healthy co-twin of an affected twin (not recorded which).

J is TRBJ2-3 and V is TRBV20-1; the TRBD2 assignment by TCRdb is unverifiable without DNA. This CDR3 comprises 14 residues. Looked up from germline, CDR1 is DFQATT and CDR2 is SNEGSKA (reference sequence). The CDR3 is CSATGTSGGDTQYF.

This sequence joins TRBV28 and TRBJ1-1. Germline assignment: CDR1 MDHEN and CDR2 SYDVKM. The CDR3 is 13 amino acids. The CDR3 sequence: CASSLGGGTAAFF.

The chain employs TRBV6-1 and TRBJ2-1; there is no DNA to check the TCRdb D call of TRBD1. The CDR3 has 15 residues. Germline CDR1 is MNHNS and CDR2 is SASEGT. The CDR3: CASSLGDSFGDEQFF.

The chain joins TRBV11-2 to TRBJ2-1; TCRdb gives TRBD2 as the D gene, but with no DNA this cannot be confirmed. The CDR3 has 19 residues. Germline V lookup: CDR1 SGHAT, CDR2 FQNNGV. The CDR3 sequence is CASSLDGTSGERSYNEQFF. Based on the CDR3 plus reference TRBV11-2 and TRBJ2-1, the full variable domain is EAGVAQSPRYKIIEKRQSVAFWCNPISGHATLYWYQQILGQGPKLLIQFQNNGVVDDSQLPKDRFSAERLKGVDSTLKIQPAKLEDSAVYLCASSLDGTSGERSYNEQFFGPGTRLTVL.

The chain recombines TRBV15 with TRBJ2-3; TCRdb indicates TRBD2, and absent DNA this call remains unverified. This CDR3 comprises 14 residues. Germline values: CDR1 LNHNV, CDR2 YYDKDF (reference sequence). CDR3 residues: CATTGLAGRDTQYF.

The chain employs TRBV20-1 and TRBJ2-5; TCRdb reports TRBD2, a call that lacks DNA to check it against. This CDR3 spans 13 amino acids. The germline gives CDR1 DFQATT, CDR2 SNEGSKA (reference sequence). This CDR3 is CSAPSGSKETQYF.

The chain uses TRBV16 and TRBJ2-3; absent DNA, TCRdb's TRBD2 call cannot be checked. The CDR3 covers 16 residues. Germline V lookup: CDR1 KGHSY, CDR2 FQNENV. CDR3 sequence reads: CASSQLGTRVADTQYF.

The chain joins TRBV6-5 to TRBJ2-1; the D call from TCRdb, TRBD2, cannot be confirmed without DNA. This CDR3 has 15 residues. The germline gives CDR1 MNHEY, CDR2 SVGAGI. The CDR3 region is CASSYQDLVYNEQFF.

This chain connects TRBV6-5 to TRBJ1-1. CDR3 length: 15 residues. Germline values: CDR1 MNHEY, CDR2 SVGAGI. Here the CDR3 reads CASSYSRGVNTEAFF.

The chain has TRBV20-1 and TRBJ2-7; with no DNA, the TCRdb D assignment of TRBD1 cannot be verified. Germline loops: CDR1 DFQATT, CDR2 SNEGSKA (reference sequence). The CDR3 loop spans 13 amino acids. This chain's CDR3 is CSAMGQWAYEQYF.

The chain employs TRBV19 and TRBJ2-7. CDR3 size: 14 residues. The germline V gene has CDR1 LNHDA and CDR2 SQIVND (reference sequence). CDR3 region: CASRMTGGSYEQYF.

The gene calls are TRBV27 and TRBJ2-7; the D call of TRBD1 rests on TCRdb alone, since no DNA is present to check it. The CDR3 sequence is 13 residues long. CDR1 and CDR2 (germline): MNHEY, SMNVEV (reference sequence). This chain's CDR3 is CASRGDISYEQYF.

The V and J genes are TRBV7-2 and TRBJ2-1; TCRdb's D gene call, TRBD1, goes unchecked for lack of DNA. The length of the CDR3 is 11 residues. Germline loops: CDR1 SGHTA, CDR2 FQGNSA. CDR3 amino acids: CASSSDRIYLF.

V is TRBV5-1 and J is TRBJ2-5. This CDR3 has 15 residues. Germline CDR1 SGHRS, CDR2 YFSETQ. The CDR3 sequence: CASSSRGGNQETQYF.

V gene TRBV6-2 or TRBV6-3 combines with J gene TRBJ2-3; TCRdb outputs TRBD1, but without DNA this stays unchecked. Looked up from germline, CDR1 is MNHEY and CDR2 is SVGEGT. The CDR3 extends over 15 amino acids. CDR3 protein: CASSSHRDRGETQYF.

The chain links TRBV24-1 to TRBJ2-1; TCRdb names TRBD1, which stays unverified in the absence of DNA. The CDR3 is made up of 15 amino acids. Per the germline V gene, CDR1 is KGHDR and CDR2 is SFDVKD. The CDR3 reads CATSDRQGDNNEQFF.

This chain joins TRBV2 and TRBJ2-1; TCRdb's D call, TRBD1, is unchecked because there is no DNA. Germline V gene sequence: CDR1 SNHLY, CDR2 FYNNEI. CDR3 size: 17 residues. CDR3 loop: CASRTVLDITKRNEQFF. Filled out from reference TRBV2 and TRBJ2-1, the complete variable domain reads EPEVTQTPSHQVTQMGQEVILRCVPISNHLYFYWYRQILGQKVEFLVSFYNNEISEKSEIFDDQFSVERPDGSNFTLKIRSTKLEDSAMYFCASRTVLDITKRNEQFFGPGTRLTVL.

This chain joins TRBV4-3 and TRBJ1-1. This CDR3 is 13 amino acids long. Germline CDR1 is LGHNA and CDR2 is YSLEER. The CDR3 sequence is CASSHYGNTEAFF.

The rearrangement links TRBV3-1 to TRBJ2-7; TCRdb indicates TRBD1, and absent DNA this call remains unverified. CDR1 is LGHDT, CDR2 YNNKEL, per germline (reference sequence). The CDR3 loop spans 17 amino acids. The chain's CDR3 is CASSRGQGPRRPYEQYF.

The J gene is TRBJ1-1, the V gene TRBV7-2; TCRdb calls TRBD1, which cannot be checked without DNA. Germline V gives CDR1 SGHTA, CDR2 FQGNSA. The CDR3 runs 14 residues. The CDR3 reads CASSLAWGGGKAFF.